Presented here are 19 T cell receptor beta chains from one specimen sequenced in a study of OX40 agonist ivuxolimab in advanced cancers. The method was immunoSEQ multiplex PCR; TCRdb's version includes in-frame clones alone and lacks a portion of them. The sample lists 50,000 or so clones; roughly 89% were seen once. The input for sequencing was CD4+ or CD8+ T cells sorted from blood, taken in a trial of the OX40 agonist ivuxolimab. The receptors were gathered from an adult with an advanced solid tumor such as melanoma, head and neck, liver or kidney cancer.

This clone appeared a few times. V gene TRBV6-1 combines with J gene TRBJ1-1; D uncertain. Germline-derived CDR1 and CDR2 are MNHNS and SASEGT. V lost 2 bases and J lost 2, with 12 bases in between. The CDR3 has 15 amino acids. Here the CDR3 DNA reads TGTGCCAGCAGTGAATCCCGGACGGTAAACACTGAAGCTTTCTTT. Residues: CASSESRTVNTEAFF.

V is TRBV5-4 and J is TRBJ1-1, with D perhaps TRBD1 (6 bases). This CDR3 contains 15 residues. The V end was cut by 0 bases, the J end by 3 bases, with 12 bases between. Germline V gene sequence: CDR1 SGHNT, CDR2 YYREEE (reference sequence). The DNA of the CDR3 is TGTGCCAGCAGCTTGGTCTGGGGGGCCGACACTGAAGCTTTCTTT. Translating it yields CASSLVWGADTEAFF.

In its sample, this clone was seen a few times. The rearrangement links TRBV7-9 to TRBJ2-7; TRBD1 is a possible D gene (5 bases). The CDR3 loop spans 14 amino acids. The germline V gene encodes CDR1 SEHNR and CDR2 FQNEAQ (reference sequence). Trimming removed 4 bases at V and 4 bases at J, with 14 bases between. CDR3: CASSSTRVVYEQYF. As DNA, the CDR3 is TGTGCCAGCAGCTCCACCAGGGTGGTTTACGAGCAGTACTTC.

The chain joins TRBV12-1 to TRBJ2-1; the tabulated D call, TRBD2, remains unverified against the DNA. TRBV12-1 is tagged as a pseudogene. The CDR3 runs to 16 residues. This CDR3 is CASSSSGTSGPNEQFF. The DNA for the CDR3 is TGTGCCAGCAGCTCCTCCGGGACTAGCGGTCCGAATGAGCAGTTCTTC.

The V gene is TRBV7-9, the J gene TRBJ2-7, with TRBD1 matching over 7 bases. V dropped 6 bases and J dropped 4; count of bases not matched to a gene: 3. The CDR3 extends over 12 amino acids. Germline assignment: CDR1 SEHNR and CDR2 FQNEAQ (reference sequence). Here the CDR3 reads CASSRQGYEQYF. CDR3 in DNA: TGTGCCAGCAGTCGACAGGGATACGAGCAGTACTTC. Filled out from reference TRBV7-9 and TRBJ2-7, the complete variable domain reads DTGVSQNPRHKITKRGQNVTFRCDPISEHNRLYWYRQTLGQGPEFLTYFQNEAQLEKSRLLSDRFSAERPKGSFSTLEIQRTEQGDSAMYLCASSRQGYEQYFGPGTRLTVT.

The V call is TRBV7-2, the J call TRBJ2-1, with 7 nucleotides matching TRBD2. Germline assignment: CDR1 SGHTA and CDR2 FQGNSA. The trim removed 2 bases at V and 0 bases at J, leaving 1 base unmatched. CDR3 size: 15 residues. In nucleotides, the CDR3 is TGTGCCAGCAGCTTACGCGGGAGCTCCTACAATGAGCAGTTCTTC. Its protein product is CASSLRGSSYNEQFF.

J is TRBJ1-2 and V is TRBV5-1, with TRBD1 matching over 9 bases. Germline CDR1 reads SGHRS; CDR2 reads YFSETQ. The CDR3 is made up of 15 amino acids. J was trimmed by 5 bases and V by 0 bases; bases with no gene match: 5. CDR3 sequence: CASSLGDREAYGYTF. CDR3 DNA: TGCGCCAGCAGCTTGGGGGACAGGGAGGCTTATGGCTACACCTTC.

The rearrangement links TRBV18 to TRBJ2-4; 9 bases match TRBD1. Losses at the gene ends were 3 bases for V and 6 bases for J; bases not matched to a gene: 6. The CDR3 runs 15 residues. Germline V gives CDR1 KGHSH, CDR2 LQKENI. The chain's CDR3 is CASSPLRTGANIQYF. DNA for the CDR3: TGTGCCAGCTCACCCTTGAGGACAGGGGCAAACATTCAGTACTTC.

The chain has TRBV7-2 and TRBJ1-6; D perhaps matches TRBD1 (5 bases). CDR1 is SGHTA, CDR2 FQGNSA, per germline. V was shortened by 1 base and J by 5 bases, with 12 bases between the two germline ends. The CDR3 runs to 16 residues. CDR3 sequence: CASSLGGQINNSPLHF. Here the CDR3 DNA reads TGTGCCAGCAGCTTAGGGGGCCAGATCAATAATTCACCCCTCCACTTT.

This clone was seen a single time. Relative to the germline gene, one junction end is altered; a read error may explain this. The gene calls are TRBV7-3 and TRBJ2-2; D may be TRBD2 (5 bases). The CDR3 extends over 15 amino acids. Germline CDR1 reads SGHTA; CDR2 reads FQGTGA. In DNA, the CDR3 is TGTGCCAGCACCCGGACTCCGTACGCTCACCGGGGAGCTGTTTTT. Translated, it gives CASTRTPYAHRGAVF.

The chain has TRBV6-1 and TRBJ2-1; 7 bases align to TRBD1. The V gene's germline CDR1 is MNHNS and CDR2 SASEGT. The CDR3 consists of 14 residues. After removal of 4 bases from V and 2 bases from J, the junction contained 2 bases not matched to a gene. The CDR3: CASSGGTAYNEQFF. CDR3 bases: TGTGCCAGCAGTGGGGGGACAGCCTACAATGAGCAGTTCTTC.

The CDR3 protein is CASSRLNTGELFF. The CDR3 coding sequence is TGTGCCAGCAGCCGTCTTAACACCGGGGAGCTGTTTTTT. The chain is built from TRBV5-4 and TRBJ2-2; D is unclear. This CDR3 contains 13 residues. The germline V gene encodes CDR1 SGHNT and CDR2 YYREEE (reference sequence). Trimming shortened V by 4 bases and J by 2 bases, and 6 bases separated the two germline ends. Based on the CDR3 plus reference TRBV5-4 and TRBJ2-2, the full variable domain is ETGVTQSPTHLIKTRGQQVTLRCSSQSGHNTVSWYQQALGQGPQFIFQYYREEENGRGNFPPRFSGLQFPNYSSELNVNALELDDSALYLCASSRLNTGELFFGEGSRLTVL.

V usage is TRBV6-1 and J usage is TRBJ2-1, with TRBD1 as a possible D gene (6 bases). The length of the CDR3 is 13 residues. V lost 2 bases and J lost 13, with 15 bases in between. Germline CDR1 MNHNS, CDR2 SASEGT. The CDR3 here is CASSELGRGNQFF. DNA for the CDR3: TGTGCCAGCAGTGAACTGGGCAGGGGTAATCAGTTCTTC.

The chain joins TRBV9 to TRBJ2-1; no clear D gene. The length of the CDR3 is 13 residues. Germline lookup yields CDR1 SGDLS and CDR2 YYNGEE. Trimming took off 3 bases at V and 8 bases at J, with 12 bases between the two ends. The CDR3 loop is CASSEGFAHEQFF. The CDR3 DNA reads TGTGCCAGCAGCGAGGGATTCGCCCATGAGCAGTTCTTC. Variable domain in full (rest from reference TRBV9 and TRBJ2-1): DSGVTQTPKHLITATGQRVTLRCSPRSGDLSVYWYQQSLDQGLQFLIQYYNGEERAKGNILERFSAQQFPDLHSELNLSSLELGDSALYFCASSEGFAHEQFFGPGTRLTVL.

V usage is TRBV5-1 and J usage is TRBJ2-2; D is ambiguous. The CDR3 runs to 15 residues. Germline-derived CDR1 and CDR2 are SGHRS and YFSETQ. Trimming cost V 0 bases and J 4 bases, with 10 bases left between them. CDR3 loop: CASSLVVDTTGELFF. The CDR3 DNA sequence: TGCGCCAGCAGCTTGGTTGTCGATACCACCGGGGAGCTGTTTTTT.

The chain couples TRBV19 to TRBJ1-2; no firm D call. Trimming removed 8 bases from V and 2 bases from J, with 18 bases in between. The CDR3 covers 15 residues. Germline lookup yields CDR1 LNHDA and CDR2 SQIVND (reference sequence). The CDR3 loop reads CASGPLAVSNYGYTF. The DNA for the CDR3 is TGTGCCAGTGGGCCTCTGGCAGTATCAAACTATGGCTACACCTTC.

V usage is TRBV6-5 and J usage is TRBJ2-5, with D possibly called TRBD1 or TRBD2 (5 bases each). The CDR3 has 13 residues. Trimming removed 6 bases from V and 2 bases from J, with 10 bases in between. Germline V lookup: CDR1 MNHEY, CDR2 SVGAGI. The CDR3 DNA reads as TGTGCCAGCAGCGGGACGTTGCAAGAGACCCAGTACTTC. Translated, it gives CASSGTLQETQYF.

This chain uses TRBV7-2 with TRBJ2-5; no clear D. Germline lookup yields CDR1 SGHTA and CDR2 FQGNSA. The CDR3 has 12 residues. Trimming pared 4 bases from V and 5 bases from J, leaving 8 bases between. The CDR3 DNA follows: TGTGCCAGCAGCTCCCCTCGGGAGACCCAGTACTTC. This codes for CASSSPRETQYF.

The rearrangement links TRBV4-1 to TRBJ2-7, with TRBD2 matching over 9 bases. The CDR3 consists of 17 residues. Germline V gene lookup returns CDR1 MGHRA and CDR2 YSYEKL. Unmatched junction bases numbered 8, after V lost 0 bases and J lost 2 bases. CDR3 sequence reads: CASSQDRDSGSPYEQYF. In DNA, the CDR3 is TGCGCCAGCAGCCAAGATCGGGATAGCGGGAGCCCCTACGAGCAGTACTTC.